Here is one T cell receptor beta chain with its context. Its antigen is not known. Thawed PBMCs were FACS-sorted into unstimulated CD4+CD25+CD127- regulatory T cells, CD4+CD25- non-regulatory cells, CD4 and CD8 cells. These data are taken from a study of Tregs in tolerant kidney transplant recipients. Profiling relied on immunoSEQ multiplex PCR, and the TCRdb table lists in-frame clones only, not all of them. The sample consists of 200,000 to 300,000 clones, about 86% of them appearing once. Study findings and constraints: No direct test of biological reproducibility was done here. The most relevant donor-specific Treg TCRbeta repertoire apparently came from expansion with activated donor B cells.

Germline V gene sequence: CDR1 SGHRS, CDR2 YFSETQ. The CDR3 has 15 amino acids. Trimming took off 0 bases at V and 3 bases at J, with 12 bases between the two ends. Sample: CD4+ T cells from blood. The sequence came from a human donor in good health. The gene calls are TRBV5-1 and TRBJ1-1; no clear D. CDR3 protein: CASSLDINWDTEAFF. The CDR3 DNA reads TGCGCCAGCAGCTTGGACATCAATTGGGACACTGAAGCTTTCTTT.